These 30 T cell receptor beta chains were all obtained from the same sample, sequenced in a study of T and B cells in COVID-19 patients (dated by TCRdb to about 2020). Genomic DNA extracted from blood was used in amounts of about 240-550 ng for amplification of TRB repertoires. The sample was run on an Illumina MiSeq. Multiplex PCR with BIOMED2 TRB-A/B primer pools was used to amplify the TRB rearrangements. The public reads were quality trimmed at Q25 with fastp and then assembled into clones with MiXCR by TCRdb, keeping productive beta chains. For every CDR3 protein sequence, its rows merge into one entry that carries the most common genes and DNA. The sample table lists tens of thousands of distinct CDR3 sequences, about 31% of them with a count of one. The ten largest make up about 2.2% of the sample. The sequenced sample consisted of blood. The receptors stem from a human donor who had recovered from COVID-19.

This chain links TRBV20-1 with TRBJ2-5; 8 bases match TRBD2. The J segment lost 2 bases and the V segment lost 3 bases, leaving 8 bases of the junction unmatched. The CDR3 length is 15 residues. Germline lookup yields CDR1 DFQATT and CDR2 SNEGSKA (reference sequence). CDR3 in amino acids: CSARWPSGSQETQYF. The CDR3 DNA sequence: TGCAGTGCTAGGTGGCCTAGCGGGTCACAAGAGACCCAGTACTTC.

Of note for this clonotype: Germline is not matched at one junction end, which may reflect a read error. The chain couples TRBV5-4 to TRBJ2-7, with 9 bases that match TRBD1. The length of the CDR3 is 15 residues. Germline V lookup: CDR1 SGHNT, CDR2 YYREEE (reference sequence). The CDR3 loop is CASSPPTGGPYEQYF. The CDR3 coding sequence is TGCGCCAGCAGCCCGCCGACAGGGGGACCCTACGAGCAGTACTTC. Drawing the rest from reference TRBV5-4 and TRBJ2-7, the complete variable domain is ETGVTQSPTHLIKTRGQQVTLRCSSQSGHNTVSWYQQALGQGPQFIFQYYREEENGRGNFPPRFSGLQFPNYSSELNVNALELDDSALYLCASSPPTGGPYEQYFGPGTRLTVT.

This rearrangement joins TRBV5-5 to TRBJ1-1; weak D call: TRBD1 (5 bases). The V end lost 1 base, the J end lost 4 bases, and 41 bases lay between the germline ends. The length of the CDR3 is 24 residues. Per germline, CDR1 SGHKS and CDR2 YYEKEE (reference sequence). CDR3 DNA sequence: TGTGCCAGCAGCTTGAGTGTGTTCTTGCTTCAAGGGGCTGGCCACAGTGATGGTAGCACTGAAGCTTTCTTT. This gives the protein CASSLSVFLLQGAGHSDGSTEAFF.

The chain has TRBV5-1 and TRBJ2-5; D is unresolved. Germline lookup yields CDR1 SGHRS and CDR2 YFSETQ. Trimming shortened V by 4 bases and J by 5 bases, and 15 bases separated the two germline ends. CDR3 length: 14 residues. The CDR3 spells CASSPFLGLETQYF. The CDR3 DNA reads as TGCGCCAGCAGCCCCTTCCTGGGATTGGAGACCCAGTACTTC.

This chain uses TRBV14 with TRBJ2-4, with 7 nucleotides matching TRBD1. Germline trimming cut 1 base from V and 6 bases from J; bases unmatched to any gene: 6. The V gene's germline CDR1 is SGHDN and CDR2 FVKESK. The CDR3 runs to 15 residues. The CDR3 DNA reads as TGTGCCAGCAGCCAAGGACAGGGAAGGAGAAACATTCAGTACTTC. Its protein product is CASSQGQGRRNIQYF.

This clonotype was detected a few times. This sequence joins TRBV11-2 and TRBJ2-3; 8 nucleotides match TRBD1. Trimming removed 3 bases from V and 7 bases from J; junction bases left unmatched: 9. This CDR3 spans 15 amino acids. Germline V gene sequence: CDR1 SGHAT, CDR2 FQNNGV. The CDR3 sequence: CASSFSDRAFYTQYF. The CDR3 region has the DNA TGTGCCAGCAGCTTCTCGGACAGGGCCTTCTATACGCAGTATTTT.

This clonotype was seen repeatedly, ten times or more. The gene calls are TRBV6-5 and TRBJ2-7; no clear D gene. Germline V gene sequence: CDR1 MNHEY, CDR2 SVGAGI. There are 16 residues in the CDR3. V lost 0 bases to trimming and J lost 2 bases, with 14 bases between them. The CDR3 is CASSYSTPTETYEQYF. DNA of the CDR3: TGTGCCAGCAGTTACTCGACCCCCACAGAGACCTACGAGCAGTACTTC.

Of note for this clonotype: Since a much larger clone is just one base distant, this may be a read error. The chain carries TRBV11-3 and TRBJ1-6; the D gene is possibly TRBD1 (5 bases). The germline CDR1 and CDR2 sequences are SGHNT and YENEEA. V was cut by 7 bases and J by 5 bases, with 18 bases left in between. The CDR3 totals 16 residues. The DNA for the CDR3 is TGTGCCAGCATCCGCCGGGGGACGGAAAATAATTCACCCCTCCACTTT. Translation: CASIRRGTENNSPLHF.

This clonotype was observed a few times. The genes are TRBV30 and TRBJ1-3; no clear D gene. V shed 8 bases and J shed 0 bases, with 11 bases lying between them. CDR1 is GTSNPN, CDR2 SVGIG, per germline (reference sequence). The CDR3 runs to 13 residues. The CDR3 region is CAGDRASGNTIYF. CDR3 bases: TGTGCCGGAGACCGGGCCTCTGGAAACACCATATATTTT.

The chain is built from TRBV27 and TRBJ1-5, with D tentatively TRBD1 (6 bases). The CDR3 consists of 16 residues. Germline loops: CDR1 MNHEY, CDR2 SMNVEV (reference sequence). Trimming shortened V by 7 bases and J by 1 base, and 17 bases separated the two germline ends. In DNA, the CDR3 is TGTGCCAGCACCGGAAACGGGGGCCCCAGCAATCAGCCCCAGCATTTT. Translated, it gives CASTGNGGPSNQPQHF.

The rearrangement joins TRBV6-1 to TRBJ1-6, with D possibly being TRBD1 (5 bases). CDR1 is MNHNS, CDR2 SASEGT, per germline. The CDR3 loop spans 16 amino acids. Trimming took off 2 bases at V and 9 bases at J, with 17 bases between the two ends. Written as DNA, the CDR3 is TGTGCCAGCAGTGAAAGGGCGGCAGGGCCCTTTTCACCCCTCCACTTT. It yields the protein CASSERAAGPFSPLHF.

This clonotype appeared a few times. V gene TRBV5-6 combines with J gene TRBJ2-7; the D is unclear. This CDR3 is built from 9 residues. Trimming pared 4 bases from V and 13 bases from J, leaving 9 bases between. The germline CDR1 and CDR2 sequences are SGHDT and YYEEEE. The CDR3 is CASSDSFYF. The CDR3 nucleotides read TGTGCCAGCAGCGATTCCTTTTACTTC.

A note on this clonotype: A much larger clone differs from this one at a single base, so this may be a read error. The chain combines TRBV5-1 with TRBJ2-2; D is ambiguous. This CDR3 is built from 14 residues. CDR1 is SGHRS, CDR2 YFSETQ, per germline. In DNA form, the CDR3 reads TGTGCCAGCAGACGTACCGGTAAGACCGGGGAGCTGTTTTTT. Protein product: CASRRTGKTGELFF.

The DNA of the CDR3 is TGCAGTGCTAGAGAGGGGGGGGGTGGCACTGAAGCTTTCTTT. Translation: CSAREGGGGTEAFF. This rearrangement joins TRBV20-1 to TRBJ1-1, with D maybe TRBD1 (5 bases). The CDR3 has 14 amino acids. Trimming took 0 bases from V and 4 from J, leaving 12 bases between them. The germline V gene encodes CDR1 DFQATT and CDR2 SNEGSKA (reference sequence).

V gene TRBV11-2 combines with J gene TRBJ2-7; 10 bases match TRBD1. CDR1 SGHAT and CDR2 FQNNGV come from the germline V gene. The CDR3 spans 14 residues. V trimming: 5 bases; J trimming: 1 base; junction bases outside the gene matches: 2. CDR3: CASSEDRGSYEQYF. As DNA, the CDR3 is TGTGCCAGCAGCGAGGACAGGGGGTCCTACGAGCAGTACTTC.

The J gene is TRBJ2-3, the V gene TRBV6-6, with D perhaps assigned TRBD1 or TRBD2 (6 bases each). The CDR3 loop spans 14 amino acids. Germline lookup yields CDR1 MNHNY and CDR2 SVGAGI (reference sequence). V lost 7 bases and J 5 bases, leaving 16 bases between the germline ends. CDR3: CASTLGGPGDTQYF. In nucleotides, the CDR3 is TGTGCCAGCACTCTAGGGGGGCCAGGAGATACGCAGTATTTT.

This clonotype has a handful of counts. This sequence joins TRBV6-4 and TRBJ2-1, with 8 bases identical to TRBD2. The CDR3 loop spans 16 amino acids. Germline loops: CDR1 MRHNA, CDR2 SNTAGT. V lost 8 bases to trimming and J lost 9 bases; unmatched junction nucleotides: 18. The CDR3 nucleotides read TGTGCCAGCGGAAGTGGGGAAACGACTAGCGTGGCTGAGCAGTTCTTC. Its protein product is CASGSGETTSVAEQFF.

This chain joins TRBV12-3 or TRBV12-4 and TRBJ1-1, with TRBD1 identical over 7 bases. J gave up 1 base and V 5 bases, and 7 bases lay outside the gene matches. CDR3 length: 15 residues. The chain's CDR3 is CASSLPDRANTEAFF. CDR3 nucleotide sequence: TGTGCCAGCAGTCTGCCAGACAGGGCGAACACTGAAGCTTTCTTT.

The chain employs TRBV27 and TRBJ1-6, with D maybe TRBD1 (5 bases). The CDR3 contains 16 residues. V lost 2 bases and J 7 bases, leaving 15 bases between the germline ends. The germline gives CDR1 MNHEY, CDR2 SMNVEV (reference sequence). The CDR3 DNA follows: TGTGCCAGCAGTTTAACCCGGGGCGTTGGAAATTCACCCCTCCACTTT. Protein sequence: CASSLTRGVGNSPLHF.

By frequency in the sample, this clonotype is medium-sized. The genes are TRBV11-3 and TRBJ2-6; no clear D. The germline gives CDR1 SGHNT, CDR2 YENEEA. This CDR3 comprises 14 residues. The germline V and J ends were trimmed by 2 bases and 2 bases, with 4 bases remaining between them. The CDR3 region has the DNA TGTGCCAGCAGCTTACGGGCTGGGGCCAACGTCCTGACTTTC. Protein: CASSLRAGANVLTF.

V is TRBV5-1 and J is TRBJ2-3; D possibly corresponds to TRBD1 (5 bases). The length of the CDR3 is 14 residues. The V end lost 4 bases, the J end lost 2 bases, and 11 bases lay between the germline ends. Germline CDR1 reads SGHRS; CDR2 reads YFSETQ. CDR3 in amino acids: CASSKDKSTDTQYF. The CDR3 nucleotides read TGCGCCAGCAGCAAGGACAAATCCACAGATACGCAGTATTTT.

The genes are TRBV5-6 and TRBJ1-5; weak D call: TRBD1 (5 bases). CDR3 length equals 13 residues. Germline lookup yields CDR1 SGHDT and CDR2 YYEEEE. The V and J ends lost 0 bases and 6 bases respectively, with 7 bases between them. Written as DNA, the CDR3 is TGTGCCAGCAGCTTGGGGGGGGTTCAGCCCCAGCATTTT. Translation: CASSLGGVQPQHF. Supplemented by reference TRBV5-6 and TRBJ1-5, the full variable domain reads DAGVTQSPTHLIKTRGQQVTLRCSPKSGHDTVSWYQQALGQGPQFIFQYYEEEERQRGNFPDRFSGHQFPNYSSELNVNALLLGDSALYLCASSLGGVQPQHFGDGTRLSIL.

This clonotype was counted many times. The CDR3 protein is CASSSQGAQTNEKLFF. CDR3 DNA: TGTGCCAGCTCATCACAGGGGGCGCAGACTAATGAAAAACTGTTTTTT. The chain has TRBV18 and TRBJ1-4; 9 bases fit TRBD1. The CDR3 is 16 residues long. J was trimmed by 2 bases and V by 5 bases; bases with no gene match: 6. CDR1 KGHSH and CDR2 LQKENI come from the germline V gene.

This clonotype was counted ten times or more. The junction shows a germline mismatch at one end, possibly a read error. The CDR3 loop is CASSIAPGYFSHEQYF. The CDR3 bases are TGTGCCAGTAGTATAGCGCCGGGTTACTTCTCCCACGAGCAGTACTTC. The chain uses TRBV19 and TRBJ2-7; D call uncertain. Germline lookup yields CDR1 LNHDA and CDR2 SQIVND (reference sequence). There are 16 residues in the CDR3.

This chain links TRBV12-3 or TRBV12-4 with TRBJ1-4; a possible D gene is TRBD1 (5 bases). V gave up 2 bases and J gave up 5 bases, with 9 bases separating them. The CDR3 sequence is 14 residues long. The DNA for the CDR3 is TGTGCCAGCAGTTTACGGGGGGGGAATGAAAAACTGTTTTTT. Its translation: CASSLRGGNEKLFF.

In this sample, this clonotype turned up once. This could be a read error, since a much larger clone is one nucleotide away. This chain links TRBV5-4 with TRBJ2-3, with 7 bases matching TRBD1. This CDR3 is 13 amino acids long. Looked up from germline, CDR1 is SGHNT and CDR2 is YYREEE (reference sequence). The CDR3 is CASSSIGTETQYF. The DNA for the CDR3 is TGTGCCAGCAGCTCAATCGGGACAGAAACGCAGTATTTT.

The chain uses TRBV10-1 and TRBJ2-2, with 8 nucleotides matching TRBD1. V lost 7 bases and J lost 5; bases outside the gene matches: 3. The germline gives CDR1 WNHNN, CDR2 SYGVQD (reference sequence). The CDR3 contains 13 residues. The CDR3 reads CASKQGETGELFF. For the CDR3, the DNA is TGCGCCAGCAAACAGGGGGAAACCGGGGAGCTGTTTTTT.

The rearrangement joins TRBV12-3 or TRBV12-4 to TRBJ2-7, with 10 bases that match TRBD1. CDR3 size: 16 residues. J was trimmed by 6 bases and V by 6 bases; bases with no gene match: 14. The CDR3 nucleotides are TGTGCCAGCAGCTCTGACCGGGACAGGGGATTTGGCGAGCAGTACTTC. It encodes CASSSDRDRGFGEQYF.

This chain links TRBV10-1 with TRBJ2-1; TRBD1 aligns across 10 bases. The CDR3 totals 15 residues. V trimming: 0 bases; J trimming: 4 bases; junction bases outside the gene matches: 0. Germline CDR1 is WNHNN and CDR2 is SYGVQD (reference sequence). Here the CDR3 reads CASSESGQGYNEQFF. CDR3 sequence (DNA): TGCGCCAGCAGTGAGTCGGGACAGGGGTACAATGAGCAGTTCTTC.

V and J are TRBV6-5 and TRBJ2-7; 12 bases are shared with TRBD1. The germline gives CDR1 MNHEY, CDR2 SVGAGI. V gave up 7 bases and J gave up 4 bases; unmatched junction bases: 5. The CDR3 consists of 14 residues. In DNA, the CDR3 is TGTGCCAGCAAGCCGGGACAGGGGGCTTACGAGCAGTACTTC. Residues: CASKPGQGAYEQYF.